This T cell receptor (beta chain) was documented in a study of early T cells in non-severe SARS-CoV-2 infection. In the study overall: Unsorted whole blood bulk RNA was sequenced, with unpaired chains. Study-level points and caveats: Anti-spike CD8 responses were favored by VDJdb matching, which missed private and CD4 specificities.

CDR1 is DFQATT and CDR2 is SNEGSKA in the germline V gene (reference sequence). The ends lost 6 bases at V and 4 bases at J; junction bases unmatched: 10. CDR3 length equals 16 residues. As regards this clonotype: Its specificity is unknown.

Individual cDNA molecules were tagged with unique molecular identifiers. TCRdb redid the calling of the 5' RACE reads with MiXCR, one entry per CDR3 protein. The table has about 35,000 distinct CDR3 sequences, around 6% seen once. This material consisted of whole blood, taken at baseline. The sequence came from an adult who was a healthcare worker with PCR-confirmed SARS-CoV-2 infection or an uninfected control (not recorded which). The chain joins TRBV20-1 to TRBJ2-6, with 9 nucleotides matching TRBD1. CDR3 residues: CSALGDRVSGANVLTF. The CDR3 DNA follows: TGCAGTGCCCTGGGGGACAGGGTCTCCGGGGCCAACGTCCTGACTTTC.